These 21 T cell receptor beta chains were all obtained from the same sample, sequenced in a study of blood T cells in healthy people across ages. PCR was performed a second time for about 7 to 11 cycles using a sample-barcoded 5' primer and a J-beta primer mix. TCRdb ran MiXCR on the 5' RACE reads and lists one entry per CDR3 protein. This sample has more than 900,000 distinct CDR3 sequences, with just under 30% found just once. These sequences were also reported in another study, on T cells of mothers and their children.

Sequencing used blood. These receptors came from a woman in her thirties or forties in good health.

This sequence joins TRBV28 and TRBJ2-6; weak D call: TRBD2 (6 bases). From germline, CDR1 is MDHEN and CDR2 SYDVKM. Trimming took off 7 bases at V and 2 bases at J, with 18 bases between the two ends. The CDR3 totals 17 residues. The CDR3 DNA reads TGTGCCAGCACCCTGGGGCGGGGACGGGCTGGGGCCAACGTCCTGACTTTC. It yields the protein CASTLGRGRAGANVLTF.

Note on this clonotype: Just one base apart from a much larger clone, this may be a read error. The chain links TRBV20-1 to TRBJ2-5, with 7 bases that match TRBD1. Germline V gene data show CDR1 as DFQATT and CDR2 as SNEGSKA (reference sequence). The CDR3 covers 12 residues. In nucleotides, the CDR3 is TGCAGTTTCAGGGGGTCCGGGGAGACCGAGTACTTC. Translated: CSFRGSGETEYF.

V usage is TRBV7-9 and J usage is TRBJ2-7; tentative D call: TRBD1 (6 bases). The CDR3 totals 14 residues. CDR1 and CDR2 (germline): SEHNR, FQNEAQ (reference sequence). The V and J ends lost 2 bases and 7 bases respectively, with 15 bases between them. The CDR3, as DNA: TGTGCCAGCAGCTTAACTTTACAGGGCCAGGAGCAGTACTTC. Encoded protein: CASSLTLQGQEQYF.

The rearrangement uses TRBV28 and TRBJ2-5; 11 bases line up with TRBD2. The J call may be wrong; the DNA end is better matched by TRBJ2-7. Germline V gene lookup returns CDR1 MDHEN and CDR2 SYDVKM. The CDR3 runs 14 residues. As DNA, the CDR3 is TGTGCCAGCAGACTAGCGGGAGTAATTTACGAGCAGTACTTC. This translates into CASRLAGVIYEQYF.

A word on this clonotype: Given a much more abundant clone one base away, this may be a read error. This chain links TRBV7-2 with TRBJ2-7, with 7 positions matching TRBD2. The tail of the sequence fits TRBJ2-5 better, so the J call may be wrong. The CDR3 totals 14 residues. Looked up from germline, CDR1 is SGHTA and CDR2 is FQGNSA. The CDR3 sequence: CASSWAREGETQYF. Here the CDR3 DNA reads TGTGCCAGCAGTTGGGCCAGGGAGGGAGAGACCCAGTACTTC.

This clonotype was seen more than once but under ten times. This sequence joins TRBV6-6 and TRBJ2-5, with TRBD1 identical over 9 bases. This CDR3 has 16 amino acids. Trimming took 0 bases from V and 5 from J; bases not matched to a gene: 7. The V gene's germline CDR1 is MNHNY and CDR2 SVGAGI (reference sequence). Here the CDR3 reads CASSYSIQGAGETQYF. CDR3 nucleotides: TGTGCCAGCAGTTACTCGATACAGGGGGCAGGGGAGACCCAGTACTTC.

This clonotype was detected only a few times. The J gene is TRBJ2-3, the V gene TRBV5-5; D might be TRBD1 (6 bases). Germline-derived CDR1 and CDR2 are SGHKS and YYEKEE (reference sequence). V gave up 2 bases and J gave up 1 base, with 11 bases separating them. The CDR3 extends over 15 amino acids. The CDR3 protein is CASSLRTVGTDTQYF. CDR3 bases: TGTGCCAGCAGCTTAAGGACAGTAGGCACAGATACGCAGTATTTT.

This clonotype was seen a few times. The chain employs TRBV24-1 and TRBJ1-2; weak D call: TRBD1 (5 bases). CDR1 and CDR2 from the germline V gene are KGHDR and SFDVKD. Trimming shortened V by 4 bases and J by 1 base, and 12 bases separated the two germline ends. This CDR3 has 15 amino acids. CDR3 residues: CATSDPDGGNYGYTF. The DNA of the CDR3 is TGTGCCACCAGTGACCCAGATGGGGGTAACTATGGCTACACCTTC.

The V and J genes are TRBV7-6 and TRBJ2-7; D is unclear. Germline lookup yields CDR1 SGHVS and CDR2 FNYEAQ. V was trimmed by 6 bases and J by 7 bases, leaving 10 bases between them. This CDR3 has 11 amino acids. The CDR3 nucleotides are TGTGCCAGCAGTCAATACAATGAGCAGTACTTC. Its translation: CASSQYNEQYF.

For this clonotype: A much larger clonotype is one base distant, so this may be a read error. The chain couples TRBV27 to TRBJ2-4; 9 bases line up with TRBD2. Germline loops: CDR1 MNHEY, CDR2 SMNVEV (reference sequence). The CDR3 contains 13 residues. The V segment lost 8 bases and the J segment 13 bases; nucleotides outside the gene matches: 12. In DNA, the CDR3 is TGTGCCAGCGGGTTAGCGGGGGTCTACGGGCAGTACTTC. Translated, it gives CASGLAGVYGQYF.

This clonotype has a handful of counts. The gene calls are TRBV4-2 and TRBJ1-4; D perhaps matches TRBD1 (5 bases). V was clipped by 1 base and J by 8 bases, with 11 bases between them. Germline V lookup: CDR1 LGHNA, CDR2 YNFKEQ. CDR3 length: 14 residues. CDR3 protein: CASSQAGLGEKLFF. The CDR3 DNA sequence: TGTGCCAGCAGCCAAGCAGGGCTTGGGGAAAAACTGTTTTTT.

A note on this clonotype: A much larger clone is a single base away; this may be a read error. V is TRBV7-2 and J is TRBJ1-1, with D perhaps TRBD1 (5 bases). With 4 bases removed from V and 1 base from J, the gap between germline ends came to 16 bases. Germline assignment: CDR1 SGHTA and CDR2 FQGNSA. This CDR3 comprises 16 residues. The CDR3: CASSSRGRGWNTEAFF. As DNA, the CDR3 is TGTGCCAGCAGCTCTAGGGGTAGGGGCTGGAACACTGAAGCTTTCTTT.

This chain joins TRBV20-1 and TRBJ2-3, with D hard to call. Germline V gene lookup returns CDR1 DFQATT and CDR2 SNEGSKA (reference sequence). This CDR3 region has 15 residues. V lost 6 bases, J lost 0 bases, and 16 bases lay in between. CDR3 loop: CSAAQAGFSTDTQYF. The CDR3, as DNA: TGCAGTGCCGCTCAGGCCGGCTTCAGCACAGATACGCAGTATTTT.

The rearrangement uses TRBV9 and TRBJ2-7, with 11 bases matching TRBD2. CDR3 length: 15 residues. V was pared by 4 bases and J by 0 bases, with 3 bases of the junction left unmatched. The germline CDR1 and CDR2 sequences are SGDLS and YYNGEE. CDR3 residues: CASSPGLAASYEQYF. The CDR3 DNA reads TGTGCCAGCAGCCCGGGACTAGCGGCCTCCTACGAGCAGTACTTC.

Remarks on this clonotype: This may arise from a read error, as a much more abundant clone is one base away. The rearrangement uses TRBV20-1 and TRBJ1-1, with D perhaps matching TRBD1 (5 bases). Germline V gene sequence: CDR1 DFQATT, CDR2 SNEGSKA (reference sequence). This CDR3 comprises 13 residues. CDR3 nucleotides: TGCAGTGCTAGCGAGGGGCTGCACACTGAAGCTCTCTTT. This translates into CSASEGLHTEALF.

The chain joins TRBV7-8 to TRBJ1-1, with D unresolved. The V gene lost 5 bases and the J gene lost 1 base, with 14 bases spanning the gap. CDR1 SGHVS and CDR2 FQNEAQ come from the germline V gene. CDR3 length: 15 residues. CDR3 sequence (DNA): TGTGCCAGCAGCCCCTTACGGATAACGAACACTGAAGCTTTCTTT. Translated, it gives CASSPLRITNTEAFF. The whole variable domain, remainder taken from reference TRBV7-8 and TRBJ1-1, is GAGVSQSPRYKVAKRGQDVALRCDPISGHVSLFWYQQALGQGPEFLTYFQNEAQLDKSGLPSDRFFAERPEGSVSTLKIQRTQQEDSAVYLCASSPLRITNTEAFFGQGTRLTVV.

This clonotype occurred a few times. The chain couples TRBV5-1 to TRBJ1-5, with a weak D call TRBD1 (6 bases). The V end lost 0 bases, the J end lost 7 bases, and 14 bases lay between the germline ends. The germline gives CDR1 SGHRS, CDR2 YFSETQ. The CDR3 is 15 residues long. CDR3 nucleotides: TGCGCCAGCAGCTTGGCCCCAGGGGTTGAGCAGCCCCAGCATTTT. Its protein product is CASSLAPGVEQPQHF.

In this sample, this clonotype turned up many times. The chain couples TRBV27 to TRBJ2-7, with 8 bases lining up with TRBD1. The V segment lost 2 bases and the J segment 6 bases; nucleotides outside the gene matches: 3. This CDR3 region has 13 residues. Germline CDR1 is MNHEY and CDR2 is SMNVEV (reference sequence). The chain's CDR3 is CASSLATGVEQYF. The CDR3 bases are TGTGCCAGCAGTTTAGCGACAGGGGTCGAGCAGTACTTC.

This rearrangement joins TRBV18 to TRBJ1-1, with D perhaps TRBD1 (5 bases). CDR1 is KGHSH and CDR2 is LQKENI in the germline V gene. Trimming took off 8 bases at V and 7 bases at J, with 14 bases between the two ends. The CDR3 runs 12 residues. CDR3 sequence reads: CASSPREIEAFF. The CDR3 region has the DNA TGTGCCAGCAGCCCCAGGGAAATTGAAGCTTTCTTT.

This clonotype was recorded at least ten times. The J gene is TRBJ2-5, the V gene TRBV7-2; perhaps TRBD2 as D (6 bases). CDR1 is SGHTA and CDR2 is FQGNSA in the germline V gene. The germline V and J ends were trimmed by 5 bases and 2 bases, with 12 bases remaining between them. The CDR3 has 14 residues. This CDR3 reads CASSGGASQETQYF. The CDR3 coding sequence is TGTGCCAGCAGCGGCGGGGCCAGTCAAGAGACCCAGTACTTC.

The chain carries TRBV20-1 and TRBJ2-3, with D possibly TRBD1 on 6 matching bases. V lost 6 bases, J lost 6 bases, and 16 bases lay in between. This CDR3 has 13 amino acids. The germline gives CDR1 DFQATT, CDR2 SNEGSKA (reference sequence). CDR3 protein: CSAGALAADTQYF. The DNA for the CDR3 is TGCAGTGCGGGGGCCCTAGCTGCTGATACGCAGTATTTT.